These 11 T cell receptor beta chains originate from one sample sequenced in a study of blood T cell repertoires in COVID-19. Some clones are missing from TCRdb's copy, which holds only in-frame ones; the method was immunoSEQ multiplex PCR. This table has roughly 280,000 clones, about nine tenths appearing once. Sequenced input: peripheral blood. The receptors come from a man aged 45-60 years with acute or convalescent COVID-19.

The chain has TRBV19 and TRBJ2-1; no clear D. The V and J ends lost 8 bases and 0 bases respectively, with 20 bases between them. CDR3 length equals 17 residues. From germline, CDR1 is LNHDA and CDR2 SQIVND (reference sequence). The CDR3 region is CASRLSVMLSSYNEQFF. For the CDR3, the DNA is TGTGCCAGTCGATTATCGGTAATGCTTAGCTCCTACAATGAGCAGTTCTTC.

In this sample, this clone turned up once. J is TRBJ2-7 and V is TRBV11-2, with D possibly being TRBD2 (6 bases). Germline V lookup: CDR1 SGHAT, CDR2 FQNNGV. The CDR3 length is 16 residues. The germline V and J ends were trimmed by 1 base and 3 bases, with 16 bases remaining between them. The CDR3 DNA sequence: TGTGCCAGCAGCTTAGTCGTCCGCGGGACCCACTACGAGCAGTACTTC. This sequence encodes CASSLVVRGTHYEQYF.

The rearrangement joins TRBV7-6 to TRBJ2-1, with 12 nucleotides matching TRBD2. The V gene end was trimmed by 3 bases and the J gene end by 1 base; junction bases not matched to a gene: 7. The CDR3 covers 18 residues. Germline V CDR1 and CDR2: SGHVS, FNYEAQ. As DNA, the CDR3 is TGTGCCAGCAGCTTCGGGGCTAGCGGGGGGGAGTCCTACAATGAGCAGTTCTTC. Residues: CASSFGASGGESYNEQFF.

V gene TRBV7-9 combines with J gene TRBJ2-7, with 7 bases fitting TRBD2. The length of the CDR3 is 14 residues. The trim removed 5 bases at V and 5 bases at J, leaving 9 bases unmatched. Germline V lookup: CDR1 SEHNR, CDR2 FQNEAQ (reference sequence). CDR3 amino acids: CASSQRGGGDEQYF. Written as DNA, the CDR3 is TGTGCCAGCAGCCAAAGAGGCGGGGGAGACGAGCAGTACTTC. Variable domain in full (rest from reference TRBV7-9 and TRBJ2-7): DTGVSQNPRHKITKRGQNVTFRCDPISEHNRLYWYRQTLGQGPEFLTYFQNEAQLEKSRLLSDRFSAERPKGSFSTLEIQRTEQGDSAMYLCASSQRGGGDEQYFGPGTRLTVT.

CDR3 DNA: TGTGCCTGGATAGGACAGCTGAACACCGGGGAGCTGTTTTTT. This gives the protein CAWIGQLNTGELFF. The chain combines TRBV30 with TRBJ2-2; a weak D match, TRBD1 (6 bases). CDR3 length: 14 residues. The V end was cut by 4 bases, the J end by 1 base, with 10 bases between. CDR1 GTSNPN and CDR2 SVGIG come from the germline V gene (reference sequence).

CDR3: CASSPRQGPYEQYF. Here the CDR3 DNA reads TGTGCCAGCAGTCCCCGACAGGGCCCCTACGAGCAGTACTTC. This rearrangement joins TRBV27 to TRBJ2-7, with 7 bases that match TRBD1. J was trimmed by 2 bases and V by 5 bases; bases with no gene match: 6. From germline, CDR1 is MNHEY and CDR2 SMNVEV (reference sequence). This CDR3 comprises 14 residues.

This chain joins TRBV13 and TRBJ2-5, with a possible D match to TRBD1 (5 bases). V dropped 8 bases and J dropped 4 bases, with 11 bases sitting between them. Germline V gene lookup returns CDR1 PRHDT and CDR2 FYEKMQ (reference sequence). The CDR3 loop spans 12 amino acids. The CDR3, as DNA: TGTGCCAGCTCTAGGGGCCTAGAGACCCAGTACTTC. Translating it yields CASSRGLETQYF.

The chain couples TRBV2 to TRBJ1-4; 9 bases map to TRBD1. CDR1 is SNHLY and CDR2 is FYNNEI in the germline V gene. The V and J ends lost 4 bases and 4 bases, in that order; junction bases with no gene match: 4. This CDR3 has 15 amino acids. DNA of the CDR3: TGTGCCAGCAGTGGACAGGGGGGATATAATGAAAAACTGTTTTTT. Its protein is CASSGQGGYNEKLFF.

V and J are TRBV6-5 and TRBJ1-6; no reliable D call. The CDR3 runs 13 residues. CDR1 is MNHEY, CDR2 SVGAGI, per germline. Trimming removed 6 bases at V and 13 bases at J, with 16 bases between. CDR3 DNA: TGTGCCAGCAGGCTAGGTACACCTCGTCCCCTCCACTTT. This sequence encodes CASRLGTPRPLHF.

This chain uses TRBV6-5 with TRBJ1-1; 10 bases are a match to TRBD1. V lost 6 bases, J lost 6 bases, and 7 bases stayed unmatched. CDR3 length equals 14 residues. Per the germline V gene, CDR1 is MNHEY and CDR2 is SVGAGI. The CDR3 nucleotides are TGTGCCAGCAGAAGACAGGGGGCCTCGGCTGAAGCTTTCTTT. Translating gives CASRRQGASAEAFF.

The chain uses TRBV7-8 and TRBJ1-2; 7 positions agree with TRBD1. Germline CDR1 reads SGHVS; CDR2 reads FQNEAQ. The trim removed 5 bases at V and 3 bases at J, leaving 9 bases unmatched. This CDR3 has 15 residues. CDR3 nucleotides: TGTGCCAGCAGCCCCCAGACAGGGATTGACTATGGCTACACCTTC. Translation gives CASSPQTGIDYGYTF.